Each of the 9 T cell receptor beta chains below was sequenced from the same sample in a study of T cells in Graves' hyperthyroidism and ophthalmopathy. RNA transcripts yielded amplified TCR beta CDR3 regions. Initially, a first-round RT-PCR of the TCR CDR3 employed the HTBI primer set. TCRdb redid the calling of the multiplex PCR reads with MiXCR, one entry per CDR3 protein. This table has a few hundred thousand distinct CDR3 sequences, around 13% appearing once. Material for sequencing was blood. The receptors were gathered from a woman aged 25 to 39 with Graves' ophthalmopathy.

As concerns this clonotype: A much larger clonotype is one base distant, so this may be a read error. This chain joins TRBV7-2 and TRBJ2-5; D is ambiguous. CDR1 and CDR2 from the germline V gene are SGHTA and FQGNSA. The V gene lost 2 bases and the J gene lost 2 bases, with 9 bases spanning the gap. The CDR3 sequence is 14 residues long. CDR3 sequence (DNA): TGTGCCAGCAGCTTACGGGCAGTACAAGAGACCCAGTACTTC. Its protein is CASSLRAVQETQYF.

V gene TRBV28 combines with J gene TRBJ2-7; D may be TRBD1 or TRBD2 (5 bases each). Germline V CDR1 and CDR2: MDHEN, SYDVKM. CDR3 size: 16 residues. V was shortened by 4 bases and J by 6 bases, with 22 bases between the two germline ends. The CDR3 spells CASSSAKTGTSPEQYF. Here the CDR3 DNA reads TGTGCCAGCAGTTCCGCGAAAACTGGGACCTCACCCGAGCAGTACTTC.

J is TRBJ2-5 and V is TRBV9; TRBD1 matches at 7 bases. J gave up 1 base and V 1 base, and 1 base lay outside the gene matches. The CDR3 extends over 14 amino acids. Germline V gene data show CDR1 as SGDLS and CDR2 as YYNGEE. The DNA of the CDR3 is TGTGCCAGCAGCGTATGGGACAGCCAAGAGACCCAGTACTTC. Protein product: CASSVWDSQETQYF.

In its sample, this clonotype was seen many times. J is TRBJ1-1 and V is TRBV20-1; no clear D gene. The germline V gene encodes CDR1 DFQATT and CDR2 SNEGSKA (reference sequence). The CDR3 length is 13 residues. Trimming removed 3 bases from V and 2 bases from J, with 10 bases in between. CDR3 protein: CSASRQINTEAFF. The CDR3 coding sequence is TGCAGTGCTAGTCGGCAGATTAACACTGAAGCTTTCTTT.

This clonotype was counted ten times or more. The chain has TRBV20-1 and TRBJ2-7; the match to TRBD2 covers 7 bases. CDR1 and CDR2 (germline): DFQATT, SNEGSKA (reference sequence). J lost 2 bases, V lost 4 bases, and 2 bases had no gene match. The CDR3 is 12 amino acids. The CDR3 spells CSAKRGAYEQYF. CDR3 DNA: TGCAGTGCTAAACGGGGGGCCTACGAGCAGTACTTC.

This clonotype showed up many times. The genes are TRBV27 and TRBJ2-1; 10 bases line up with TRBD2. The V gene's germline CDR1 is MNHEY and CDR2 SMNVEV (reference sequence). V trimming: 6 bases; J trimming: 7 bases; junction bases outside the gene matches: 9. The CDR3 has 15 residues. The chain's CDR3 is CASRRAGGPLNEQFF. Written as DNA, the CDR3 is TGTGCCAGCAGACGAGCGGGGGGGCCTCTAAATGAGCAGTTCTTC.

This sequence joins TRBV7-2 and TRBJ2-1; D is possibly TRBD2 (6 bases). CDR1 SGHTA and CDR2 FQGNSA come from the germline V gene. CDR3 size: 16 residues. V dropped 0 bases and J dropped 7 bases, with 16 bases sitting between them. The CDR3 region is CASSLAAGTVRNEQFF. DNA for the CDR3: TGTGCCAGCAGCTTAGCGGCGGGGACCGTACGTAATGAGCAGTTCTTC. The full variable domain, in which reference TRBV7-2 and TRBJ2-1 provide the parts outside the CDR3, is GAGVSQSPSNKVTEKGKDVELRCDPISGHTALYWYRQSLGQGLEFLIYFQGNSAPDKSGLPSDRFSAERTGGSVSTLTIQRTQQEDSAVYLCASSLAAGTVRNEQFFGPGTRLTVL.

This clonotype came up many times. The V gene is TRBV6-2 or TRBV6-3, the J gene TRBJ2-5; D perhaps matches TRBD2 (5 bases). CDR1 MNHEY and CDR2 SVGEGT come from the germline V gene. The length of the CDR3 is 16 residues. Trimming shortened V by 2 bases and J by 3 bases, and 16 bases separated the two germline ends. The CDR3 nucleotides read TGTGCCAGCAGTTACCAACGGGGTCAACCTGAAGAGACCCAGTACTTC. Translated, it gives CASSYQRGQPEETQYF.

This clonotype came up many times. The CDR3 is CASSLPREGQGFSYEQYF. CDR3 nucleotide sequence: TGTGCCAGCAGTTTACCGCGGGAAGGACAGGGCTTTTCCTACGAGCAGTACTTC. V and J are TRBV28 and TRBJ2-7; 8 positions match TRBD1. V shed 2 bases and J 1 base; nucleotides not matched to a gene: 13. The length of the CDR3 is 18 residues. Germline CDR1 reads MDHEN; CDR2 reads SYDVKM.